This TCR beta chain was captured by sequencing in a study of cytomegalovirus exposure and HLA in healthy donors (dated by TCRdb to 2016 to 2017). Describing the broader study: An earlier analysis of some 620 of the donors reported about 280 Gb of sequence data and 95 million to 130 million unique TCR beta sequences obtained from approximately 180 million T cells. Rather than drawing on any new phenotypic data, the later analysis identified candidate immune exposures from TCR beta sequences and the way those sequences occurred across donors. A later genetic analysis took genome-wide SNP genotypes for about 55% of the roughly 670 donors and used that subset as a discovery cohort. The aim of the study was to test whether cataloging public T cell receptors could identify signatures of past pathogen exposure. Because of strong linkage in the cohort, four to six DR-DQ haplotypes were treated as single units for association and clustering. The study used immunosequencing to profile the T cell repertoires of more than 650 subjects and linked those repertoires to cytomegalovirus serostatus. Donor age, sex, ethnicity and CMV serostatus were collected together with the repertoire data. To predict cytomegalovirus infection status, the study brought together high-throughput TCR immunosequencing, statistical association of individual TCRs with disease status, and machine learning. An earlier analysis of roughly 600 of the donors used high-throughput TCR beta sequencing to judge whether each TCR beta V gene segment behaved as functional or pseudogenic. Class I and class II HLA loci were covered by the typing at four-digit resolution. Roughly 300 gigabases of sequencing data and roughly 81 million unique TCR sequences made up an early release that covered approximately 700 HLA-typed donors. A later analysis re-examined previously published TCR beta repertoires from hundreds of donors and added high-resolution HLA genotyping to investigate patterns of TCR occurrence. The number of typed donors differed by locus: about 620-630 for A, B, C, DRB1 and DQB1; 522 for DQA1; fewer than 610 for DPA1; and approximately 450 for DPB1. A separate validation cohort of approximately 120 different subjects was used in addition to the 666-subject first cohort. All discovery cohort repertoires had been generated using a single sequencing platform. Among about 400 genotyped donors of the cohort, an average of roughly 230,000 unique TCR beta nucleotide sequences was sequenced per donor, of which about 19% were non-productive. Of the 398 genotyped donors, roughly 80% fell in the genetic ancestry cluster associated with self-reported Caucasian donors. Overall results and qualifications from the work: Immune exposure information for the cohort was limited to CMV serostatus. The cohort was sequenced for TCR beta chains only, and without alpha or paired-chain data the features that could be detected were limited. In a later analysis, HLA-associated TCR beta chains showed more clonal expansion and lower generation probabilities than non-associated chains that were equally common. In both the original and validation cohorts, the classifier was reported to diagnose cytomegalovirus status with high specificity and sensitivity. While some public TCRs were present in many individuals, most TCR sequences turned up only very rarely across donors. Because counts were too low, some 17 rarely observed V segments, including chromosome 9 orphons, were left out of the earlier analysis of several hundred of the donors. Linkage disequilibrium might explain the correlated functional status among segregating V segments, but an unknown experimental factor could not be excluded. A cluster of highly shared sequence variants was judged likely to be a technical artifact of the sequencing pipeline. Compared with the roughly 700-donor mean, donors in an Asian-associated ancestry cluster had fewer N-insertions in productive TCRs, according to a later genetic analysis. When HLA alleles, especially DR and DQ, strongly co-occurred, TCR associations were difficult to assign to individual alleles. A later analysis reported that several top co-occurrence clusters appeared linked to parvovirus B19, influenza, CMV and Epstein-Barr virus. In an earlier analysis of approximately 590 of the donors, most TCR beta V segments appeared in productive rearrangements about 87% or about 30% of the time, broadly matching IMGT annotations. The presence/absence analyses assumed that sequencing depth was roughly uniform across donors, and that assumption may not be true. The authors suggested that the approach could potentially be extended to other disease states and immunological phenotypes. An association between a missense DCLRE1C variant and V-gene and J-gene trimming of TCR beta chains was found in a later genetic analysis and replicated in an independent cohort. Three of the identified cytomegalovirus-associated TCR beta chains were confirmed in vitro to be specific for cytomegalovirus antigens. A further reported finding was that TCR beta sequences accurately predicted the HLA-A and HLA-B alleles for most subjects in the first cohort. Specific HLA alleles were associated with roughly 16,000 TCR beta sequences at a false discovery rate of 0.05 in a later analysis. In a later analysis, TCR association rates were found to vary across HLA loci, with the most associated TCRs seen for DRB1 alleles and the fewest for HLA-C alleles. In the study, 164 TCR beta chains were listed as associated with cytomegalovirus. Because HLA typing was unavailable for some donors at each locus, only the typed subset was used in association tests. According to a later analysis, most CMV-associated TCR beta chains appeared to be HLA-restricted, and the HLA associations seemed to be driven largely by CMV exposure.

Of note for this clone: Its antigen specificity is not known. Base qualities are not at hand, and no much larger clone is one base apart.

The cohort was made up of roughly 670 healthy bone marrow donors. All cohort members were sampled while nominally healthy, although unrecorded immune exposures were likely present. The donor was CMV seropositive and belonged to the group of 250 to 350 seropositive cohort members. Every donor gave a peripheral blood sample, and the peripheral blood mononuclear cells from that sample were used for TCR beta sequencing. Genomic DNA was extracted from the blood cell samples with the Qiagen DNeasy Blood Extraction Kit. Receptor amplification or capture employed the immunoSEQ multiplex PCR assay. The multiplex PCR relied on a mix of 60 forward primers for TCR Vbeta segments and 13 reverse primers for TCR Jbeta segments. A multiplex PCR assay on genomic DNA amplified the CDR3 region of rearranged TCR beta genes. The Illumina HiSeq System was used to sequence the amplified TCR beta libraries as 87-base-pair reads. The authors' pipeline ran thus. In a later analysis, tens of millions of unique TCR beta chains were counted across the 500 to 850 repertoires, and roughly 9.9 million of these chains were shared by at least two donors. Raw reads were error-corrected and collapsed into unique sequences with a nearest-neighbor algorithm that merged closely related sequences to remove PCR and sequencing errors. To assign V, D and J gene segments, CDR3 sequences were aligned to IMGT reference sequences. For a sequence to be retained, at least a six-nucleotide match to both a V gene segment and a J gene segment was required. Rearrangements were called productive when the CDR3 lacked stop codons and stayed in frame with V and J; all others were non-productive. CDR3 was defined according to IMGT convention as the region running from the second conserved V-encoded cysteine to the conserved J-encoded phenylalanine. In an earlier analysis of 500 to 650 of the donors, sequences lacking an unambiguous match to a single V gene segment were excluded. In an earlier analysis of 587 of the donors, a V segment was called functional when productive rearrangements were above 56.7%, and segregating when the standard deviation between donors exceeded 5%. A statistical classification framework was built for diagnosing cytomegalovirus status from the catalog of TCR beta chain sequences. In a later analysis, TCR nucleotide sequences were compared against IMGT/GENE-DB human TR gene sequences so that V and J genes could be assigned. Using the TCRdist pipeline, a later analysis assigned CDR3 sequences along with most-parsimonious VDJ recombination scenarios. In a later analysis, each TCR beta chain was defined by its CDR3 amino acid sequence together with its V-gene family, and reads without a unique V-gene family were excluded. In a later analysis, 500 to 650 highly shared, low-generation-probability nucleotide sequences were removed to address suspected cross-contamination and a sequencing artifact. For each public chain, a later analysis derived a clonal expansion index from normalized ranks of inferred template counts within each repertoire. Generation probabilities in a later analysis came from a VDJ recombination model fitted to out-of-frame rearrangements, and those results were checked against IGoR. A later analysis scored TCR-TCR, TCR-HLA and TCR-CMV co-occurrence with hypergeometric tests, applying a repertoire-size bias correction to TCR pairs. To estimate false discovery rates, a later analysis permuted the HLA or CMV assignments 20 times. In a later analysis, co-occurring TCRs were grouped using DBSCAN, and TCRdist sequence similarity was added for clustering within HLA-allele-positive subsets. Repertoires with fewer than 30,000 or more than 120,000 public chains, plus five repertoires with anomalous nucleotide sharing, were excluded from co-occurrence clustering. In TCRdb, the immuneACCESS table is reduced to in-frame sequences with V and J assigned. These tables do not hold every clone; where another copy was compared, an unresolved V gene accounts for under half, and the others remain unexplained. That table supplies the V and J calls and clone size; D and trimming were determined from the DNA. The sample contains about 63,000 clones, about 75% of them found a single time. Around 21% of the sample comes from the top ten.

The clonotype was recovered from a woman in her forties in good health and CMV-seropositive. Sequenced input: PBMCs.

Read as DNA, the sequence is TGTGCCAGCAGCAGAGGGTCCACTGAAGCTTTCTTT. Protein translation: CASSRGSTEAFF. Rearrangement joined TRBV27 to TRBJ1-1; too little of a D gene remains to name it. The CDR3 sequence holds 12 residues, the cysteine and phenylalanine included. The entry retains the CDR3 DNA only, 36 bases that are in frame from base 1. According to the germline V gene (reference sequence), CDR1 reads MNHEY and CDR2 reads SMNVEV. V is shortened by 6 bases, J by 4 bases, and the region joining them spans 9 bases.